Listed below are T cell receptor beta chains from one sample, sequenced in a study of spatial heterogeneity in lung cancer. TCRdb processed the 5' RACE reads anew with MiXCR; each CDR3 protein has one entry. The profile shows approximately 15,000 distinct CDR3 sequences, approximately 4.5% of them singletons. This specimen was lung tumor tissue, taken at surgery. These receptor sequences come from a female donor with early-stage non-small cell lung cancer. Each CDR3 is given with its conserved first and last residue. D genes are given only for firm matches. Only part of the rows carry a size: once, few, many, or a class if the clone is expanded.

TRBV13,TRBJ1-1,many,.,CASSLKGTTEAFF,TGTGCCAGCAGCTTAAAAGGGACCACTGAAGCTTTCTTT
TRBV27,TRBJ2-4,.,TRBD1,CASSKLRRQGAAKNIQYF,TGTGCCAGCAGTAAGCTCCGCCGGCAGGGGGCGGCCAAAAACATTCAGTACTTC
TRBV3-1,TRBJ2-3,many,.,CASSRGISGNTGQYF,TGTGCCAGCAGCCGTGGGATCAGCGGCAATACGGGGCAGTATTTT
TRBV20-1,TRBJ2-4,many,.,CSAPKGANIQYF,TGCAGTGCCCCCAAGGGTGCAAACATTCAGTACTTC
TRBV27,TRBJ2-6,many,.,CASSLSKGHSGANVLTF,TGTGCCAGCAGTTTATCGAAGGGCCACTCTGGGGCCAACGTCCTGACTTTC
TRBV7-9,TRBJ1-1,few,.,CASRQTLEAFF,TGTGCCAGCAGACAGACACTTGAAGCTTTCTTT
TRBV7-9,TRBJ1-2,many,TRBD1,CASSSWDSPSYGYTF,TGTGCCAGCAGCTCGTGGGACAGCCCGAGCTATGGCTACACCTTC
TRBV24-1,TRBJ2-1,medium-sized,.,CATADSYRHNEQFF,TGTGCCACCGCCGACTCCTATCGACACAATGAGCAGTTCTTC
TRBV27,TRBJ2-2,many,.,CASSLSWEVGELFF,TGTGCCAGCAGTTTATCGTGGGAAGTCGGGGAGCTGTTTTTT
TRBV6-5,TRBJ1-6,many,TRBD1,CASSGQGEGAPLHF,TGTGCCAGCAGTGGACAGGGGGAAGGGGCACCCCTCCACTTT
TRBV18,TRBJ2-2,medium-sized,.,CASSQRAGELFF,TGTGCCAGCTCACAGAGGGCCGGGGAGCTGTTTTTT
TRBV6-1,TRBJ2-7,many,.,CASSEAGDGPYEQYF,TGTGCCAGCAGTGAAGCAGGGGACGGACCCTACGAGCAGTACTTC
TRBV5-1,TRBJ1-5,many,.,CASDKGQPQHF,TGCGCCAGTGACAAGGGTCAGCCCCAGCATTTT
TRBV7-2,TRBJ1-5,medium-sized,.,CASSLASSPNDQPQHF,TGTGCCAGCAGCTTAGCCAGTTCTCCGAATGATCAGCCCCAGCATTTT
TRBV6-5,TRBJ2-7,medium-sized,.,CASSLTLNNYEQYF,TGTGCCAGCAGCCTCACGCTCAACAACTACGAGCAGTACTTC
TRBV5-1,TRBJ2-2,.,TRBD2,CASSWGLAGATGELFF,TGCGCCAGCAGCTGGGGACTAGCGGGGGCCACCGGGGAGCTGTTTTTT
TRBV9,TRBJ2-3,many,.,CASSVDTGRTDTQYF,TGTGCCAGCAGCGTCGATACAGGGAGGACAGATACGCAGTATTTT
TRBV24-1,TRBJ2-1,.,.,CATSDANRDNLYNEQFF,TGTGCCACCAGTGATGCGAACCGGGACAACCTGTACAATGAGCAGTTCTTC
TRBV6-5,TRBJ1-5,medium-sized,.,CASSYDSNQPQHF,TGTGCCAGCAGTTACGACAGCAATCAGCCCCAGCATTTT
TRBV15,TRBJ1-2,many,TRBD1,CATSRGRDRPSGGYTF,TGTGCCACCAGCAGAGGAAGGGACAGACCCTCCGGGGGCTACACCTTC
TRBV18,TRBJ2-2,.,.,CASSPPSANTGELFF,TGTGCCAGCTCACCACCCTCAGCAAACACCGGGGAGCTGTTTTTT